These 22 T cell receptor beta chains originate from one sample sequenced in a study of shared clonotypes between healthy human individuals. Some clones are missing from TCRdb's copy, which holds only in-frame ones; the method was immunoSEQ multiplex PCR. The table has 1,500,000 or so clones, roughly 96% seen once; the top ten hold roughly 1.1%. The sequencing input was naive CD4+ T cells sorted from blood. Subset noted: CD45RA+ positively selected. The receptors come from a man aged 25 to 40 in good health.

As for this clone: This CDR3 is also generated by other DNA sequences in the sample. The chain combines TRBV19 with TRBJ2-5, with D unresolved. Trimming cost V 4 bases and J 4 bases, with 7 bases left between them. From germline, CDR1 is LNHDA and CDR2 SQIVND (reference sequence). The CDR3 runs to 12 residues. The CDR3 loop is CASSRRGETQYF. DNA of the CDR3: TGTGCCAGTAGTAGGCGTGGAGAGACCCAGTACTTC.

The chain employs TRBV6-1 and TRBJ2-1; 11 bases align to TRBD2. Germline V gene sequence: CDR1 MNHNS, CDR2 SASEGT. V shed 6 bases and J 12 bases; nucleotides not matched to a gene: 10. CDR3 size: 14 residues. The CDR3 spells CASRLSGGDLRQFF. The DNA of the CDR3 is TGTGCCAGCAGACTTAGCGGGGGGGATTTGCGGCAGTTCTTC.

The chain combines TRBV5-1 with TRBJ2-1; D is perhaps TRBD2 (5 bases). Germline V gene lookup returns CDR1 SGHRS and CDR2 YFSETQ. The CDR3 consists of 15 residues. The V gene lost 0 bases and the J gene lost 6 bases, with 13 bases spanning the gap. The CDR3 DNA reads TGCGCCAGCAGCTTGGTATCCGGGATTAGCAATGAGCAGTTCTTC. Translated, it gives CASSLVSGISNEQFF.

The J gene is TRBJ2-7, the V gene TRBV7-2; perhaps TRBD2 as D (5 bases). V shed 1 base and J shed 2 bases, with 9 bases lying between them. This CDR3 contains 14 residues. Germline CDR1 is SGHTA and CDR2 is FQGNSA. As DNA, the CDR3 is TGTGCCAGCAGCTTAGGTAGCGAAACCTACGAGCAGTACTTC. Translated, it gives CASSLGSETYEQYF. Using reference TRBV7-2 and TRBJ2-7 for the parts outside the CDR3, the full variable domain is GAGVSQSPSNKVTEKGKDVELRCDPISGHTALYWYRQSLGQGLEFLIYFQGNSAPDKSGLPSDRFSAERTGGSVSTLTIQRTQQEDSAVYLCASSLGSETYEQYFGPGTRLTVT.

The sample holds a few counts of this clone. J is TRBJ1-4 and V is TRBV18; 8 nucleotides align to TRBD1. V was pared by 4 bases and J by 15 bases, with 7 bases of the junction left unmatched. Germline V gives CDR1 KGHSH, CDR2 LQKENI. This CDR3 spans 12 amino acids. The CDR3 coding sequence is TGTGCCAGCTCACGGACAGGGCGAGAGGTGTTTTTT. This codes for CASSRTGREVFF.

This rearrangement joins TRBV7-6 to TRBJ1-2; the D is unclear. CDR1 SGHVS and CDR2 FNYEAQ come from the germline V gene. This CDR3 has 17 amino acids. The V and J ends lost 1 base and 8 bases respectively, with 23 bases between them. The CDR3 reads CASSLGLGGSLISGYTF. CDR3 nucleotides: TGTGCCAGCAGCTTAGGGTTGGGTGGGAGTTTAATTAGCGGCTACACCTTC.

The CDR3 spells CASSLRRAETQYF. Here the CDR3 DNA reads TGTGCCAGCAGCTTAAGACGGGCGGAGACCCAGTACTTC. The chain links TRBV7-8 to TRBJ2-5, with D uncertain. The V gene lost 2 bases and the J gene lost 5 bases, with 9 bases spanning the gap. The germline V gene encodes CDR1 SGHVS and CDR2 FQNEAQ. The CDR3 runs 13 residues. Filled out from reference TRBV7-8 and TRBJ2-5, the complete variable domain reads GAGVSQSPRYKVAKRGQDVALRCDPISGHVSLFWYQQALGQGPEFLTYFQNEAQLDKSGLPSDRFFAERPEGSVSTLKIQRTQQEDSAVYLCASSLRRAETQYFGPGTRLLVL.

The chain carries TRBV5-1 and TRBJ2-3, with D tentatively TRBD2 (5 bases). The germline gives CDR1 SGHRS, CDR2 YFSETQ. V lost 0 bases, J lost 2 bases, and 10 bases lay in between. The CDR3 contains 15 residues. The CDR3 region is CASSLGAGPTDTQYF. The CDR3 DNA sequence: TGCGCCAGCAGCTTGGGGGCGGGCCCCACAGATACGCAGTATTTT. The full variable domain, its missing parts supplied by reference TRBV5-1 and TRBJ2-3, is KAGVTQTPRYLIKTRGQQVTLSCSPISGHRSVSWYQQTPGQGLQFLFEYFSETQRNKGNFPGRFSGRQFSNSRSEMNVSTLELGDSALYLCASSLGAGPTDTQYFGPGTRLTVL.

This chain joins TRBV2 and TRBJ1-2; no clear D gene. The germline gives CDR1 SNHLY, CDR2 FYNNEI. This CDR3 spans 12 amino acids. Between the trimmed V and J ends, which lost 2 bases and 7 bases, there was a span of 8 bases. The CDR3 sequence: CASSELPGGYTF. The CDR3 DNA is TGTGCCAGCAGTGAACTACCTGGTGGCTACACCTTC.

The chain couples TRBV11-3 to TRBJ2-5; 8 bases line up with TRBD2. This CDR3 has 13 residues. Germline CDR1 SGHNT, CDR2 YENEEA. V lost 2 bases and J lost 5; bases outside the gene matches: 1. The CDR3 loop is CASSLSGGETQYF. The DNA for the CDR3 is TGTGCCAGCAGCTTATCGGGGGGGGAGACCCAGTACTTC.

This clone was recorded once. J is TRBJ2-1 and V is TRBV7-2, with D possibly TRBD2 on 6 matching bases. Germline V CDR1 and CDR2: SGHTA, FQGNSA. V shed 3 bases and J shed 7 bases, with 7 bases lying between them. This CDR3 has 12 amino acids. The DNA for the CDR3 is TGTGCCAGCAGCTTCGCGGGGAATGAGCAGTTCTTC. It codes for CASSFAGNEQFF. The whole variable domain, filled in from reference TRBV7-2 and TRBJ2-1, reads GAGVSQSPSNKVTEKGKDVELRCDPISGHTALYWYRQSLGQGLEFLIYFQGNSAPDKSGLPSDRFSAERTGGSVSTLTIQRTQQEDSAVYLCASSFAGNEQFFGPGTRLTVL.

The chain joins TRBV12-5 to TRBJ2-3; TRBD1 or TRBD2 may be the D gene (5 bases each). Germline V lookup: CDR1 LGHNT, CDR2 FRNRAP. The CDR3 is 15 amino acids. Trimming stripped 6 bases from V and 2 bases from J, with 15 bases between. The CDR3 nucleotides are TGTGCTAGTGGCCCGGGGACCGTTTACACAGATACGCAGTATTTT. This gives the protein CASGPGTVYTDTQYF.

This CDR3 reads CAWSVSGFIYTF. CDR3 in DNA: TGTGCCTGGAGTGTTTCGGGGTTTATCTACACCTTC. J is TRBJ1-2 and V is TRBV30; D is uncertain. The germline CDR1 and CDR2 sequences are GTSNPN and SVGIG (reference sequence). The CDR3 runs to 12 residues. Trimming cost V 0 bases and J 10 bases, with 12 bases left between them.

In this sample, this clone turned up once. The CDR3 loop is CASRGGPGYNGYTF. CDR3 sequence (DNA): TGTGCCAGCAGAGGGGGCCCAGGGTACAATGGCTACACCTTC. The chain links TRBV6-5 to TRBJ1-2; TRBD1 matches at 7 bases. Losses at the gene ends were 6 bases for V and 6 bases for J; bases not matched to a gene: 10. CDR3 length equals 14 residues. Germline lookup yields CDR1 MNHEY and CDR2 SVGAGI.

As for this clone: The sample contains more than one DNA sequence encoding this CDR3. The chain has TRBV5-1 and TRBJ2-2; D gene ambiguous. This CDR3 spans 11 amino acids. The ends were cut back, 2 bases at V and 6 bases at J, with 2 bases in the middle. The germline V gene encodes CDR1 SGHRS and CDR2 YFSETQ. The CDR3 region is CASSLPGELFF. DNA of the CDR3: TGCGCCAGCAGCTTACCCGGGGAGCTGTTTTTT. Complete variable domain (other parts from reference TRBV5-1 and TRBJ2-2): KAGVTQTPRYLIKTRGQQVTLSCSPISGHRSVSWYQQTPGQGLQFLFEYFSETQRNKGNFPGRFSGRQFSNSRSEMNVSTLELGDSALYLCASSLPGELFFGEGSRLTVL.

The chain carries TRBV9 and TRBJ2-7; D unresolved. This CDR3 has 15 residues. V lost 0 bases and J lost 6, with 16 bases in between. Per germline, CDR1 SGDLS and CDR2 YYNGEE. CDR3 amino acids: CASSVGGYAASEQYF. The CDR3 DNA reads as TGTGCCAGCAGCGTAGGAGGATACGCCGCCTCCGAGCAGTACTTC.

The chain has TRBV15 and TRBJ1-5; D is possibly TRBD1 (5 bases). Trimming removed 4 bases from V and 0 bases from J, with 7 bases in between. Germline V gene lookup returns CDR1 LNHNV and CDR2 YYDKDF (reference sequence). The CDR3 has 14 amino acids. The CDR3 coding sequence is TGTGCCACCAGCAAAGGGGTTAGCAATCAGCCCCAGCATTTT. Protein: CATSKGVSNQPQHF.

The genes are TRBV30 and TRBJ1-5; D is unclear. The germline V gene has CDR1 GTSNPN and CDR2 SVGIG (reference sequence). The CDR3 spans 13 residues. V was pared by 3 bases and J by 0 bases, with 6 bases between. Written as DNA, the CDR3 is TGTGCCTGGAGCCTCAGTAGCAATCAGCCCCAGCATTTT. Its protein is CAWSLSSNQPQHF.

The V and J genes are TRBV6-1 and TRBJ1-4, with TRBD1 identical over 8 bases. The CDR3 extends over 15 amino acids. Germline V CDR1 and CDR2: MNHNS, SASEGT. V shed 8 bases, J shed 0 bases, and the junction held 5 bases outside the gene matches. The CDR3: CASRTGSTTNEKLFF. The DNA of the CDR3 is TGTGCCAGCCGGACAGGGAGTACAACTAATGAAAAACTGTTTTTT.

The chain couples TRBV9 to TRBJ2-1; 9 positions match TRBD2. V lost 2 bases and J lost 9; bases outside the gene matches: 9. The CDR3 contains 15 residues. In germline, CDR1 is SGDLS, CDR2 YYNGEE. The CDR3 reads CASSVLQDSGSEQFF. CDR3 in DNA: TGTGCCAGCAGCGTCCTCCAAGATAGCGGGAGTGAGCAGTTCTTC.

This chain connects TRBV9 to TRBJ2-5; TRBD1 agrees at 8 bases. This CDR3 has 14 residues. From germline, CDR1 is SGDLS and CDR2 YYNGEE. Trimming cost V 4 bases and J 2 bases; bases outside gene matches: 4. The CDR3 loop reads CASSSRTGQETQYF. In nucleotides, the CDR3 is TGTGCCAGCAGCTCCCGGACAGGGCAAGAGACCCAGTACTTC.

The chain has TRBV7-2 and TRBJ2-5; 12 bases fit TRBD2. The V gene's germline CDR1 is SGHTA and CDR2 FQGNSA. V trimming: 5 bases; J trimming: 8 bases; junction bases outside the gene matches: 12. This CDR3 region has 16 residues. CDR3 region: CASSASLAGGPKTQYF. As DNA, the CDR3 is TGTGCCAGCAGCGCCTCTCTAGCGGGAGGGCCCAAAACCCAGTACTTC.